This T cell receptor beta chain derives from a study of Graves' ophthalmopathy and Graves' hyperthyroidism. The overall study: Peripheral blood was gathered at first diagnosis, ahead of any treatment whatsoever.

In this sample, this clonotype turned up many times. RNA served as the template for amplifying TCR beta CDR3 regions. The library came from an HTBI-primed first-round RT-PCR and a second-round multiplex PCR. TCRdb recomputed calls from the multiplex PCR reads with MiXCR, one row per CDR3 protein. This repertoire shows 200,000 to 250,000 distinct CDR3 sequences, 20% to 25% found once; its top ten account for roughly 42%. The trim removed 5 bases at V and 1 base at J, leaving 8 bases unmatched. The CDR3 runs to 17 residues. Germline loops: CDR1 SGHAT, CDR2 FQNNGV. This receptor was identified in a woman between 50 and 59 years old with Graves' ophthalmopathy. The sequenced sample was peripheral blood. V and J are TRBV11-2 and TRBJ1-5; the match to TRBD1 covers 10 bases. The CDR3 here is CASSLGQGGLSNQPQHF. The CDR3 region has the DNA TGTGCCAGCAGCCTCGGACAGGGGGGGTTGAGCAATCAGCCCCAGCATTTT.